The 6 T cell receptor beta chains below come from one sample, sequenced in a study of human CD8 memory T cell subsets. Generation of TCR beta libraries used UMI-labeled 5' RACE. TCRdb re-analyzed the 5' RACE reads; it lists each CDR3 protein once, without DNA. The sample holds under 8,500 distinct CDR3 sequences. Sample: CD8+ stem-like memory T cells (TSCM and TCM) sorted from PBMCs. Stated subset: stem-like memory CD8 T cells (TSTEM), CCR7+ PD-1- TIGIT-. These receptor sequences come from a human donor in good health.

CDR3 loop: CSGRQGTGRNEQFF. The chain links TRBV29-1 to TRBJ2-1; there is no DNA to check the TCRdb D call of TRBD1. The CDR3 loop spans 14 amino acids. CDR1 and CDR2 from the germline V gene are SQVTM and ANQGSEA.

In terms of frequency, this clonotype is medium-sized. This CDR3 is CASSSGAGGSYNEQFF. The chain couples TRBV5-5 to TRBJ2-1; the TCRdb D gene call, TRBD2, has no DNA to confirm it. Germline V CDR1 and CDR2: SGHKS, YYEKEE (reference sequence). The CDR3 is 16 residues long.

The rearrangement uses TRBV28 and TRBJ2-3; the TRBD2 assignment by TCRdb is unverifiable without DNA. The CDR3 length is 16 residues. The germline gives CDR1 MDHEN, CDR2 SYDVKM. CDR3: CASSYLAGTHTDTQYF.

The chain couples TRBV24-1 to TRBJ2-1; TCRdb lists TRBD2, though no DNA is available to test this call. Germline CDR1 and CDR2: KGHDR and SFDVKD. This CDR3 is 18 amino acids long. This CDR3 reads CATSDTSGIQGFYNEQFF.

The V gene is TRBV28, the J gene TRBJ2-4. This CDR3 contains 14 residues. Germline V gene sequence: CDR1 MDHEN, CDR2 SYDVKM. The CDR3 is CASRSTLAKNIQYF.

This clonotype ranks as medium-sized in terms of frequency. The V and J genes are TRBV7-9 and TRBJ2-3; the TRBD1 assignment by TCRdb is unverifiable without DNA. Germline lookup yields CDR1 SEHNR and CDR2 FQNEAQ (reference sequence). There are 14 residues in the CDR3. CDR3 loop: CASSRPGDPDTQYF.